This TCR beta chain was sequenced for a study of T cell responses to AZD1222 COVID-19 vaccine. This clone was seen a handful of times. Its specificity is not known. This CDR3 has 13 residues. Looked up from germline, CDR1 is MDHEN and CDR2 is SYDVKM. Trimming shortened V by 6 bases and J by 2 bases, and 10 bases separated the two germline ends. Study results and limitations: Donors were largely white British and mainly female; clonal diversity was possibly underestimated. Nearly half of spike-specific TCRs reportedly target variant regions that are unmutated in the B.1.351 and B.1.1.7 variants. Spike-specific TCR breadth and depth grew following two AZD1222 doses.

This table comes from immunoSEQ multiplex PCR, and its TCRdb copy is limited to in-frame clones, with some not included. Among 65,000 or so clones listed, about 83% were seen once. The sample in question was peripheral blood, obtained on day 0 of AZD1222 vaccination. The receptor comes from an adult in good health. The V call is TRBV28, the J call TRBJ1-2; D perhaps matches TRBD1 (6 bases). The CDR3 protein is CASRRDTNYGYTF. Written as DNA, the CDR3 is TGTGCCAGCAGAAGGGACACGAACTATGGCTACACCTTC.